Below are 25 T cell receptor beta chains sequenced from a single sample in a study of blood T cell repertoires in COVID-19. Assay: immunoSEQ multiplex PCR; the TCRdb copy retains only in-frame clones and omits some. Among nearly 250,000 clones, more than 75% were seen once, and the ten largest hold 1.5% to 2%. The source material was peripheral blood. These receptors originate from a woman aged 55-69 years who had recovered from COVID-19.

The rearrangement joins TRBV7-2 to TRBJ1-6; TRBD1 matches 7 bases. The CDR3 is 15 residues long. Germline-derived CDR1 and CDR2 are SGHTA and FQGNSA. V lost 4 bases, J lost 7 bases, and 7 bases stayed unmatched. Here the CDR3 DNA reads TGTGCCAGCAGCTCCCGCGGGACAGACAATTCACCCCTCCACTTT. Amino acids: CASSSRGTDNSPLHF.

This clone was seen just once. The gene calls are TRBV5-1 and TRBJ2-5; D not certain. This CDR3 comprises 15 residues. V lost 0 bases and J 5 bases, leaving 14 bases between the germline ends. Looked up from germline, CDR1 is SGHRS and CDR2 is YFSETQ. As DNA, the CDR3 is TGCGCCAGCAGCTTGGGGGCCTTAGGTCAGGAGACCCAGTACTTC. Amino acid sequence: CASSLGALGQETQYF.

This clone was seen only once. This chain connects TRBV25-1 to TRBJ2-1; D is perhaps TRBD1 (6 bases). In germline, CDR1 is MGHDK, CDR2 SYGVNS. Deletions cut 6 bases from V and 10 bases from J, with 10 bases between. The CDR3 sequence is 11 residues long. This CDR3 is CASSRGREQFF. The CDR3 DNA sequence: TGTGCCAGCAGCAGGGGAAGAGAGCAGTTCTTC.

V and J are TRBV5-6 and TRBJ2-1; 11 bases map to TRBD2. The length of the CDR3 is 16 residues. Germline V gene data show CDR1 as SGHDT and CDR2 as YYEEEE. Losses at the gene ends were 3 bases for V and 7 bases for J; bases not matched to a gene: 9. The CDR3, as DNA: TGTGCCAGCAGCTCCTCAAGACTAGCGGGGTATAATGAGCAGTTCTTC. Amino acid sequence: CASSSSRLAGYNEQFF.

There are a few counts of this clone. V and J are TRBV9 and TRBJ1-4; D gene uncertain. The V and J ends lost 4 bases and 4 bases respectively, with 11 bases between them. The germline CDR1 and CDR2 sequences are SGDLS and YYNGEE. This CDR3 has 14 amino acids. The CDR3: CASSPWRGNEKLFF. The CDR3, as DNA: TGTGCCAGCAGCCCGTGGCGGGGTAATGAAAAACTGTTTTTT. Full variable domain (rest looked up from reference TRBV9 and TRBJ1-4): DSGVTQTPKHLITATGQRVTLRCSPRSGDLSVYWYQQSLDQGLQFLIQYYNGEERAKGNILERFSAQQFPDLHSELNLSSLELGDSALYFCASSPWRGNEKLFFGSGTQLSVL.

The chain recombines TRBV5-1 with TRBJ1-1, with 7 bases identical to TRBD1. Trimming removed 4 bases from V and 2 bases from J; junction bases left unmatched: 8. The CDR3 sequence is 15 residues long. Germline V gives CDR1 SGHRS, CDR2 YFSETQ. CDR3 sequence: CASSPPTGLNTEAFF. DNA for the CDR3: TGCGCCAGCAGCCCACCGACAGGGCTAAACACTGAAGCTTTCTTT.

CDR3 bases: TGTGCCACCACCCTTTCGGACAGCGACACCGGGGAGCTGTTTTTT. Encoded protein: CATTLSDSDTGELFF. The J gene is TRBJ2-2, the V gene TRBV10-3; D possibly corresponds to TRBD1 (6 bases). V was shortened by 10 bases and J by 3 bases, with 18 bases between the two germline ends. The CDR3 spans 15 residues. Germline V gene data show CDR1 as ENHRY and CDR2 as SYGVKD.

The chain employs TRBV28 and TRBJ1-2; 7 positions agree with TRBD1. The trim removed 6 bases at V and 4 bases at J, leaving 5 bases unmatched. This CDR3 region has 13 residues. Germline V gene sequence: CDR1 MDHEN, CDR2 SYDVKM. CDR3 coding DNA: TGTGCCAGCAGACCGGGACAGCTCTATGGCTACACCTTC. Translated, it gives CASRPGQLYGYTF.

The chain has TRBV7-2 and TRBJ1-5, with D unclear. The CDR3 is 14 residues long. Trimming cost V 1 base and J 3 bases, with 7 bases left between them. Germline CDR1 is SGHTA and CDR2 is FQGNSA. The CDR3 nucleotides are TGTGCCAGCAGCTTAGGACTTAACAATCAGCCCCAGCATTTT. Its protein product is CASSLGLNNQPQHF.

This clone was recorded a few times. The chain joins TRBV7-2 to TRBJ2-1, with 10 bases identical to TRBD2. The CDR3 sequence is 17 residues long. CDR1 and CDR2 from the germline V gene are SGHTA and FQGNSA. Unmatched junction bases numbered 14, after V lost 5 bases and J lost 7 bases. In DNA form, the CDR3 reads TGTGCCAGCAGCGTCAGGACACTAGCGGGGCTGGGAAATGAGCAGTTCTTC. This gives the protein CASSVRTLAGLGNEQFF.

This chain joins TRBV9 and TRBJ2-1, with 7 nucleotides matching TRBD2. Germline V gives CDR1 SGDLS, CDR2 YYNGEE. The CDR3 covers 16 residues. Germline trimming cut 0 bases from V and 2 bases from J; bases unmatched to any gene: 5. The CDR3 spells CASSVGAGEPYNEQFF. The CDR3 DNA follows: TGTGCCAGCAGCGTAGGGGCGGGGGAACCCTACAATGAGCAGTTCTTC. Combining the CDR3 with reference TRBV9 and TRBJ2-1 gives the whole variable domain DSGVTQTPKHLITATGQRVTLRCSPRSGDLSVYWYQQSLDQGLQFLIQYYNGEERAKGNILERFSAQQFPDLHSELNLSSLELGDSALYFCASSVGAGEPYNEQFFGPGTRLTVL.

The V and J genes are TRBV27 and TRBJ2-5, with 8 bases identical to TRBD1. The CDR3 extends over 15 amino acids. J lost 7 bases, V lost 5 bases, and 12 bases had no gene match. Germline V CDR1 and CDR2: MNHEY, SMNVEV (reference sequence). CDR3 nucleotides: TGTGCCAGCAGTACTGATTACAGGGGGTTGCGGACCCAGTACTTC. Protein: CASSTDYRGLRTQYF.

The rearrangement joins TRBV10-3 to TRBJ1-4; 9 positions agree with TRBD1. CDR1 is ENHRY and CDR2 is SYGVKD in the germline V gene. The CDR3 runs to 16 residues. V was pared by 4 bases and J by 0 bases, with 3 bases of the junction left unmatched. CDR3 DNA: TGTGCCATCAGTGGGGGACAGGGAGCAACTAATGAAAAACTGTTTTTT. It encodes CAISGGQGATNEKLFF.

The chain carries TRBV6-4 and TRBJ2-1, with 11 bases that match TRBD2. This CDR3 region has 15 residues. Losses at the gene ends were 2 bases for V and 3 bases for J; bases not matched to a gene: 0. Germline values: CDR1 MRHNA, CDR2 SNTAGT. The CDR3 is CASSDGTSGYNEQFF. The CDR3 DNA reads TGTGCCAGCAGTGACGGGACTAGCGGCTACAATGAGCAGTTCTTC.

This rearrangement joins TRBV9 to TRBJ2-1; no clear D gene. Per the germline V gene, CDR1 is SGDLS and CDR2 is YYNGEE. This CDR3 has 15 residues. Between the trimmed V and J ends, which lost 0 bases and 0 bases, there was a span of 7 bases. In nucleotides, the CDR3 is TGTGCCAGCAGCGTAGGGCAACCCTCCTACAATGAGCAGTTCTTC. It encodes CASSVGQPSYNEQFF. Combining the CDR3 with reference TRBV9 and TRBJ2-1 gives the whole variable domain DSGVTQTPKHLITATGQRVTLRCSPRSGDLSVYWYQQSLDQGLQFLIQYYNGEERAKGNILERFSAQQFPDLHSELNLSSLELGDSALYFCASSVGQPSYNEQFFGPGTRLTVL.

The V call is TRBV7-3, the J call TRBJ1-2; D gene ambiguous. Trimming shortened V by 5 bases and J by 3 bases, and 10 bases separated the two germline ends. In germline, CDR1 is SGHTA, CDR2 FQGTGA. The CDR3 contains 13 residues. CDR3 protein: CASSEQPDYGYTF. The CDR3 DNA reads as TGTGCCAGCAGCGAACAGCCGGACTATGGCTACACCTTC. The whole variable domain, remainder taken from reference TRBV7-3 and TRBJ1-2, is GAGVSQTPSNKVTEKGKYVELRCDPISGHTALYWYRQSLGQGPEFLIYFQGTGAADDSGLPNDRFFAVRPEGSVSTLKIQRTERGDSAVYLCASSEQPDYGYTFGSGTRLTVV.

V and J are TRBV9 and TRBJ2-5; a weak D match, TRBD1 (5 bases). The length of the CDR3 is 18 residues. In germline, CDR1 is SGDLS, CDR2 YYNGEE. Trimming removed 4 bases at V and 1 base at J, with 23 bases between. As DNA, the CDR3 is TGTGCCAGCAGCTCTAGTCCCCACAGGAGACTTGGCCAAGAGACCCAGTACTTC. It codes for CASSSSPHRRLGQETQYF.

This sequence joins TRBV18 and TRBJ1-3; 10 nucleotides match TRBD1. Germline V gene data show CDR1 as KGHSH and CDR2 as LQKENI. The V and J ends lost 3 bases and 0 bases, in that order; junction bases with no gene match: 2. CDR3 size: 16 residues. CDR3 in DNA: TGTGCCAGCTCACCGAGGGACAGGGGCTCTGGAAACACCATATATTTT. The encoded protein is CASSPRDRGSGNTIYF.

This chain joins TRBV7-9 and TRBJ1-2; maybe TRBD1 (5 bases). V dropped 2 bases and J dropped 2 bases, with 12 bases sitting between them. CDR1 is SEHNR, CDR2 FQNEAQ, per germline (reference sequence). The CDR3 extends over 15 amino acids. This chain's CDR3 is CASSLTGIMNYGYTF. The CDR3 coding sequence is TGTGCCAGCAGCTTAACAGGAATTATGAACTATGGCTACACCTTC.

The V call is TRBV7-2, the J call TRBJ2-1; D is possibly TRBD1 (6 bases). CDR1 is SGHTA and CDR2 is FQGNSA in the germline V gene. This CDR3 is built from 19 residues. V lost 1 base and J lost 3, with 22 bases in between. The chain's CDR3 is CASSLGRGRVKRGYNEQFF. In DNA form, the CDR3 reads TGTGCCAGCAGCTTAGGCAGGGGCCGCGTTAAGAGGGGCTACAATGAGCAGTTCTTC.

The chain is built from TRBV19 and TRBJ2-2; 7 bases are a match to TRBD1. Germline CDR1 is LNHDA and CDR2 is SQIVND (reference sequence). CDR3 length equals 15 residues. V shed 4 bases and J 7 bases; nucleotides not matched to a gene: 9. CDR3 residues: CASSNPGGKNGELFF. In DNA form, the CDR3 reads TGTGCCAGTAGTAACCCAGGGGGTAAGAACGGGGAGCTGTTTTTT.

This sequence joins TRBV4-2 and TRBJ1-2; D possibly corresponds to TRBD1 (5 bases). Germline V lookup: CDR1 LGHNA, CDR2 YNFKEQ. V was trimmed by 4 bases and J by 4 bases, leaving 22 bases between them. This CDR3 has 17 amino acids. This CDR3 is CASSPQLRQGSFYGYTF. CDR3 nucleotides: TGTGCCAGCAGCCCCCAACTCAGGCAGGGATCCTTCTATGGCTACACCTTC.

This clone was seen only once. The gene calls are TRBV9 and TRBJ2-6, with TRBD1 matching over 8 bases. The V and J ends lost 0 bases and 4 bases, in that order; junction bases with no gene match: 3. The length of the CDR3 is 16 residues. Germline CDR1 is SGDLS and CDR2 is YYNGEE. The CDR3 DNA sequence: TGTGCCAGCAGCGTAGGACAGGGGTCCGGGGCCAACGTCCTGACTTTC. It specifies CASSVGQGSGANVLTF.

The CDR3 reads CASSPGLVGEQYF. The CDR3 nucleotides are TGTGCCAGCAGCCCCGGACTAGTAGGCGAGCAGTACTTC. The chain recombines TRBV11-1 with TRBJ2-7; 7 nucleotides line up with TRBD2. Trimming removed 5 bases from V and 6 bases from J; junction bases left unmatched: 7. CDR1 is SGHAT, CDR2 FQDESV, per germline (reference sequence). The CDR3 totals 13 residues.

This clone was counted once. The chain is built from TRBV6-2 or TRBV6-3 and TRBJ1-2; TRBD1 might be the D (6 bases). CDR1 is MNHEY and CDR2 is SVGEGT in the germline V gene. The ends were cut back, 0 bases at V and 2 bases at J, with 13 bases in the middle. The CDR3 length is 16 residues. This CDR3 is CASSYSTFQGNYGYTF. DNA of the CDR3: TGTGCCAGCAGTTACTCGACTTTCCAGGGGAACTATGGCTACACCTTC.